This TCR beta chain originates from a study of metastatic and nonmetastatic thyroid tumors. Study-wide points: Significantly higher TCR beta diversity was reportedly seen in malignant thyroid tumors than benign nodules, in blood and tumor.

The V end lost 6 bases, the J end lost 2 bases, and 10 bases lay between the germline ends. Germline CDR1 reads MNHNS; CDR2 reads SASEGT. The CDR3 length is 13 residues. The table lists this clone with many counts. The antigen remains unidentified. Prior to thyroid surgery, none of the patients had received any treatment. In the source study's methods: Construction of a distant-metastasis classifier for papillary thyroid cancer relied on CDR3 differences across clinicopathological groups. Through MiXCR, TCRdb re-clonotyped the PCR reads. Clone size and V and J calls follow TCRdb, not the original study. The repertoire has about 70,000 clones, around 19% of them found once; the top ten carry roughly 13%.

The source of this sequence is a female donor with papillary thyroid cancer or a benign thyroid nodule (not recorded which). Some clones in this sample may be carry-over from other donors' samples. J is TRBJ1-2 and V is TRBV6-1; no clear D gene. Sequenced material: blood. CDR3 bases: TGTGCCAGCAGACCCACACAGAACTATGGCTACACCTTC. It encodes CASRPTQNYGYTF.